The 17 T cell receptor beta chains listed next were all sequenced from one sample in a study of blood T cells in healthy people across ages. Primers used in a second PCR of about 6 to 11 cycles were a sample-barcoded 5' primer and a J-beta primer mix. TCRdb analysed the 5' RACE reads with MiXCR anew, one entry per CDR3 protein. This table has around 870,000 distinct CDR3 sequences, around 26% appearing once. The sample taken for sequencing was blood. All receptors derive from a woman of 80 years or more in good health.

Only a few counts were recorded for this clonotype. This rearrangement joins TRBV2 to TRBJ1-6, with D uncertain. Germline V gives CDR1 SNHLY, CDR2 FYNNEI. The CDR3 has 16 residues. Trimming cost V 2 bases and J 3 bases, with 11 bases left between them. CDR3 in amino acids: CASSEYGRLYNSPLHF. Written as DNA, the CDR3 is TGTGCCAGCAGTGAATATGGGCGGCTCTATAATTCACCCCTCCACTTT.

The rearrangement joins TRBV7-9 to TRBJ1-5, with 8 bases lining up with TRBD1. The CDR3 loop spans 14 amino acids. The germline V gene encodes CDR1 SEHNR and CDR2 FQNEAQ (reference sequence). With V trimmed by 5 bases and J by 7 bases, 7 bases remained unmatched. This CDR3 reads CASSPPGGDQPQHF. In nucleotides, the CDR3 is TGTGCCAGCAGCCCCCCAGGGGGCGACCAGCCCCAGCATTTT. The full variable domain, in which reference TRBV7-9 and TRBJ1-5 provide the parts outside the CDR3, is DTGVSQNPRHKITKRGQNVTFRCDPISEHNRLYWYRQTLGQGPEFLTYFQNEAQLEKSRLLSDRFSAERPKGSFSTLEIQRTEQGDSAMYLCASSPPGGDQPQHFGDGTRLSIL.

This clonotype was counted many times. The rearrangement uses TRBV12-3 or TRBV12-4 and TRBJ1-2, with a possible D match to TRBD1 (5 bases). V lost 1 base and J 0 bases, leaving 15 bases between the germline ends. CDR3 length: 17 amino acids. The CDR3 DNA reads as TGTGCCAGCAGTTTAGTACCAATAGGGACTTCTAACTATGGCTACACCTTC. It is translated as CASSLVPIGTSNYGYTF.

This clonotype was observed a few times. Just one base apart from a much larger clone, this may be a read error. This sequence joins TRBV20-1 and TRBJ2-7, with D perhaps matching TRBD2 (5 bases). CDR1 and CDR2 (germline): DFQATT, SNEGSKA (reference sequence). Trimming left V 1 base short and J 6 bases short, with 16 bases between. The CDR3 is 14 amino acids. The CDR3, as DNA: TGCAGTGCTAGAGGGCCGAGGGCACCCTGCGAGCAGTACTTC. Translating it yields CSARGPRAPCEQYF.

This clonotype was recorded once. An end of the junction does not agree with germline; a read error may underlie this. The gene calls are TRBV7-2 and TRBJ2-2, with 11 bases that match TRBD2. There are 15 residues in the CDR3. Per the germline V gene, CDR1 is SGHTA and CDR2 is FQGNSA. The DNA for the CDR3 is TGTGCCTGCAGGCTAGCGGGGGGTTCCACCGGGGAGCTGTTTTTT. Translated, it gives CACRLAGGSTGELFF.

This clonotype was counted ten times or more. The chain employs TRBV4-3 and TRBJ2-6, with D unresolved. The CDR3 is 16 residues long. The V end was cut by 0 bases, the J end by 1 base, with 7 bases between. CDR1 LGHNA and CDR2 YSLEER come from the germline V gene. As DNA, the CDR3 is TGCGCCAGCAGCCAAGATAGGTATTCTGGGGCCAACGTCCTGACTTTC. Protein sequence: CASSQDRYSGANVLTF.

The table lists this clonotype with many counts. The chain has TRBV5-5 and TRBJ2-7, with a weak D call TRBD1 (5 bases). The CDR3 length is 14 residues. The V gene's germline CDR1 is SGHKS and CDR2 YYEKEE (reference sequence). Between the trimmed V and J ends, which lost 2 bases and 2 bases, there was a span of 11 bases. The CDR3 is CASSLGSGTYEQYF. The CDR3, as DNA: TGTGCCAGCAGCTTAGGATCAGGGACCTACGAGCAGTACTTC.

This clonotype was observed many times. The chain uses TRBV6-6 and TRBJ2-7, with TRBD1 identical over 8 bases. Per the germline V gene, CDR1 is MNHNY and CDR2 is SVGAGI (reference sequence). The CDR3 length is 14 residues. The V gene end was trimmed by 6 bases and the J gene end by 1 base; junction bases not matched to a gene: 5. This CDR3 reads CASSARDRSYEQYF. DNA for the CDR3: TGTGCCAGCAGCGCTCGGGACAGGTCCTACGAGCAGTACTTC.

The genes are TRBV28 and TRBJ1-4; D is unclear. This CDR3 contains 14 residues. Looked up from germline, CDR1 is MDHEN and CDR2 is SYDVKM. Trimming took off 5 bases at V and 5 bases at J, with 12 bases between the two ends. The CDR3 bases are TGTGCCAGCAGTCAGACATCCCCCAATGAAAAACTGTTTTTT. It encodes CASSQTSPNEKLFF.

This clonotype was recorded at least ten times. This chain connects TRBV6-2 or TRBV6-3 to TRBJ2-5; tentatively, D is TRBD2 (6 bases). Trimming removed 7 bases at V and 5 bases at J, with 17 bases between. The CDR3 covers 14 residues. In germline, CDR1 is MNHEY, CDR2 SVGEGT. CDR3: CASTDGSGPETQYF. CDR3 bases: TGTGCCAGCACCGACGGGAGCGGGCCGGAGACCCAGTACTTC.

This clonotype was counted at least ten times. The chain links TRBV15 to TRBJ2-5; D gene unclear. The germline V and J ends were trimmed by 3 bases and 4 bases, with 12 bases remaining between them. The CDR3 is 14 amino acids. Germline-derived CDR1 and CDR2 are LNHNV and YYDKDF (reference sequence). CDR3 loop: CATSRAFNGETQYF. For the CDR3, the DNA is TGTGCCACCAGCAGGGCTTTCAACGGAGAGACCCAGTACTTC.

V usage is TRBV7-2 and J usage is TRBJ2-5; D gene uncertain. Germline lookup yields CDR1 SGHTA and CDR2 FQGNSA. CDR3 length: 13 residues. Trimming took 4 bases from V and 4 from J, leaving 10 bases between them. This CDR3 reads CASSSIGPETQYF. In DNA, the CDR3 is TGTGCCAGCAGCTCCATTGGTCCAGAGACCCAGTACTTC.

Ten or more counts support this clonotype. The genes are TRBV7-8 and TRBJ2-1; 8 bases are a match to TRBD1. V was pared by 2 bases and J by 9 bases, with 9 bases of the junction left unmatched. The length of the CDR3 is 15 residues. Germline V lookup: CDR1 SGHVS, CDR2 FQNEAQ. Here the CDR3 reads CASSLNGRGLGEQFF. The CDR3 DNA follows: TGTGCCAGCAGCTTAAATGGCAGGGGGCTCGGTGAGCAGTTCTTC.

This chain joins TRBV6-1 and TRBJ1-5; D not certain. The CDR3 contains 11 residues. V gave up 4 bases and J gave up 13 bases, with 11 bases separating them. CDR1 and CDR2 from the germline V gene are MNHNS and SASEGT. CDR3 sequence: CASSGPQSQHF. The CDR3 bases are TGTGCCAGCAGTGGACCTCAGTCTCAGCATTTT.

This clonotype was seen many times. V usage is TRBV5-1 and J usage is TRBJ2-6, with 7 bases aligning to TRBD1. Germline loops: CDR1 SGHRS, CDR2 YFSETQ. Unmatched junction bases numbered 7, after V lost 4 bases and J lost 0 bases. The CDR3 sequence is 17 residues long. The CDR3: CASSGTTGSSGANVLTF. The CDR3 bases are TGCGCCAGCAGCGGAACGACAGGGAGCTCTGGGGCCAACGTCCTGACTTTC.

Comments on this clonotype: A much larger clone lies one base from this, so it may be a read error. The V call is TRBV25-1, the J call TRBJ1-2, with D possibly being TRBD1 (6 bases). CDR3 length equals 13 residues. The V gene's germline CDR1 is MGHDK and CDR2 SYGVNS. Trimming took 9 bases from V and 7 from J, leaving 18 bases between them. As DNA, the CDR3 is TGTGCCAGACCGGGGGGGCTGAGCTGTGGCTACACCTTC. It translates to CARPGGLSCGYTF.

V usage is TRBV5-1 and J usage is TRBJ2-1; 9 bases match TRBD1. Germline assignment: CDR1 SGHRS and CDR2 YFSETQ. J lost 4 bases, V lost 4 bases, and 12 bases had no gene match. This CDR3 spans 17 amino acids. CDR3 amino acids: CASSGSNRGPPYNEQFF. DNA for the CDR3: TGCGCCAGCAGCGGGAGCAACAGGGGGCCCCCTTACAATGAGCAGTTCTTC.